The 14 T cell receptor beta chains below were found in one sample sequenced in a study of spatial heterogeneity in lung cancer. TCRdb passed the 5' RACE reads through MiXCR, listing each CDR3 protein once. The sample lists fewer than 9,000 distinct CDR3 sequences; approximately 20% were seen once. No cognate antigen is known for these TCRs. Regarding time point: sample taken at primary tumor resection. Study outcomes and limitations: Higher tumor mutation counts went along with higher counts of expanded intratumoral alpha and beta TCRs.

The sequencing here drew on lung tumor tissue, taken at surgery. The receptors here all came from a female donor with early-stage non-small cell lung cancer.

In this sample, this clonotype is large. This chain links TRBV5-1 with TRBJ2-2; unclear D gene. V was cut by 4 bases and J by 1 base, with 2 bases left in between. The germline V gene encodes CDR1 SGHRS and CDR2 YFSETQ. The CDR3 has 12 residues. In DNA form, the CDR3 reads TGCGCCAGCAGCGTGAACACCGGGGAGCTGTTTTTT. Translating gives CASSVNTGELFF.

The V and J genes are TRBV18 and TRBJ2-7; 8 bases are shared with TRBD1. The CDR3 consists of 14 residues. Germline CDR1 KGHSH, CDR2 LQKENI. V dropped 4 bases and J dropped 3; count of bases not matched to a gene: 5. In nucleotides, the CDR3 is TGTGCCAGCTCACTGGTCAGGGGGCACTACGAGCAGTACTTC. Its protein product is CASSLVRGHYEQYF.

This clonotype appeared once. The rearrangement uses TRBV19 and TRBJ2-7; 8 bases fit TRBD1. Losses at the gene ends were 4 bases for V and 2 bases for J; bases not matched to a gene: 4. The CDR3 has 14 amino acids. Germline assignment: CDR1 LNHDA and CDR2 SQIVND (reference sequence). DNA for the CDR3: TGTGCCAGTAGTACGCGGACAGGGCCCTACGAGCAGTACTTC. This translates into CASSTRTGPYEQYF.

The rearrangement links TRBV14 to TRBJ2-1; 9 positions match TRBD2. CDR3 size: 16 residues. Germline CDR1 is SGHDN and CDR2 is FVKESK. With V trimmed by 4 bases and J by 5 bases, 9 bases remained unmatched. The CDR3, as DNA: TGTGCCAGCAGCCCATTCGGGGCTAGCGGGGACAATGAGCAGTTCTTC. It yields the protein CASSPFGASGDNEQFF.

This clonotype occurred a few times. The rearrangement uses TRBV7-8 and TRBJ2-1; 10 nucleotides align to TRBD2. The germline CDR1 and CDR2 sequences are SGHVS and FQNEAQ. J gave up 5 bases and V 0 bases, and 10 bases lay outside the gene matches. The CDR3 has 18 amino acids. The chain's CDR3 is CASSLARLAGGQNNEQFF. As DNA, the CDR3 is TGTGCCAGCAGCTTAGCCCGTTTAGCGGGGGGCCAAAACAATGAGCAGTTCTTC.

The V gene is TRBV20-1, the J gene TRBJ2-7, with a tentative D call TRBD2 (6 bases). CDR3 length: 15 amino acids. Germline V lookup: CDR1 DFQATT, CDR2 SNEGSKA (reference sequence). The ends were cut back, 5 bases at V and 0 bases at J, with 17 bases in the middle. The CDR3 reads CSAGSGSSVSYEQYF. CDR3 coding DNA: TGCAGTGCTGGTAGTGGCTCTAGCGTCTCCTACGAGCAGTACTTC.

This clonotype was recorded a few times. This rearrangement joins TRBV29-1 to TRBJ2-5, with D possibly being TRBD2 (6 bases). Looked up from germline, CDR1 is SQVTM and CDR2 is ANQGSEA. The CDR3 extends over 12 amino acids. Trimming shortened V by 6 bases and J by 1 base, and 9 bases separated the two germline ends. In DNA form, the CDR3 reads TGCAGCGTAAGGCGGGGCCAAGAGACCCAGTACTTC. As protein: CSVRRGQETQYF.

This clonotype rates as medium-sized. This chain joins TRBV6-6 and TRBJ2-1; 7 bases agree with TRBD2. Losses at the gene ends were 7 bases for V and 2 bases for J; bases not matched to a gene: 11. Germline CDR1 and CDR2: MNHNY and SVGAGI (reference sequence). The CDR3 extends over 16 amino acids. CDR3 in DNA: TGTGCCAGCACCCCCGGGAGGAGAGGGACCTACAATGAGCAGTTCTTC. This translates into CASTPGRRGTYNEQFF.

The rearrangement joins TRBV4-1 to TRBJ1-4; D remains unclear. The CDR3 is made up of 16 amino acids. V dropped 0 bases and J dropped 6 bases, with 14 bases sitting between them. Per the germline V gene, CDR1 is MGHRA and CDR2 is YSYEKL. As DNA, the CDR3 is TGCGCCAGCAGCCAAGACGGGCAAGGGCTCGATGAAAAACTGTTTTTT. Protein product: CASSQDGQGLDEKLFF.

V gene TRBV9 combines with J gene TRBJ2-7; perhaps TRBD1 as D (6 bases). The germline V gene has CDR1 SGDLS and CDR2 YYNGEE. Trimming took 3 bases from V and 5 from J, leaving 12 bases between them. This CDR3 comprises 13 residues. CDR3 DNA sequence: TGTGCCAGCAGCGCACTAGGGGGAGACGAGCAGTACTTC. It specifies CASSALGGDEQYF.

The J gene is TRBJ2-1, the V gene TRBV20-1; 10 nucleotides line up with TRBD2. There are 14 residues in the CDR3. After removal of 2 bases from V and 7 bases from J, the junction contained 5 bases not matched to a gene. Germline loops: CDR1 DFQATT, CDR2 SNEGSKA (reference sequence). The CDR3 DNA sequence: TGCAGTGCTAGAAGGCTAGCGGGGGTTAATGAGCAGTTCTTC. It is translated as CSARRLAGVNEQFF.

This clonotype was picked up one time. This chain links TRBV6-1 with TRBJ2-5, with no clear D. V lost 6 bases, J lost 4 bases, and 15 bases lay in between. The CDR3 has 14 amino acids. Germline CDR1 is MNHNS and CDR2 is SASEGT. The CDR3 DNA reads TGTGCCAGCAGCACGGACCGGCCCACAGAGACCCAGTACTTC. Translating gives CASSTDRPTETQYF.

This rearrangement joins TRBV5-6 to TRBJ2-5; either TRBD1 or TRBD2 may fit D (5 bases each). This CDR3 region has 14 residues. V shed 2 bases and J shed 1 base, with 9 bases lying between them. The germline V gene has CDR1 SGHDT and CDR2 YYEEEE. CDR3 amino acids: CASSFSGTQETQYF. CDR3 nucleotide sequence: TGTGCCAGCAGCTTTTCGGGGACCCAAGAGACCCAGTACTTC.

By sample share, this clonotype is large. This chain uses TRBV28 with TRBJ2-7; the D is unclear. V was clipped by 10 bases and J by 7 bases, with 17 bases between them. From germline, CDR1 is MDHEN and CDR2 SYDVKM. The CDR3 contains 12 residues. The CDR3 nucleotides are TGTGCCACCTACACCCCTGATGGGGAGCAGTACTTC. Protein: CATYTPDGEQYF.